The rows below give T cell receptor beta chains drawn from one sample of a study of Tregs in tolerant kidney transplant recipients. Using immunoSEQ multiplex PCR, the repertoire was profiled, and TCRdb retains in-frame clones only, with some absent. This sample carries tens of thousands of clones, 80% to 95% of them seen once, and the ten largest clones take roughly 1.5%. This specimen consisted of CD4+ T cells from blood (PBMCs), obtained 12 months after the transplant. The source of these receptors is a human patient who received a combined kidney and bone marrow transplant. The T cells may partly be graft donor cells. Each CDR3 is given with its conserved first and last residue. The D gene is left open where the match is weak. Size values are once, few and many counts, or a class for expanded clones, and some rows have none.

j_gene	d_gene	v_gene	abundance	CDR3aa	CDR3nt
TRBJ2-3	TRBD2	TRBV4-3	once	CASSQEAPRGAVGRQYF	TGCGCCAGCAGCCAAGAGGCCCCGCGGGGGGCCGTGGGGAGGCAGTATTTT
TRBJ2-1	TRBD1	TRBV27	.	CATNRGTNEQFF	TGTGCCACCAACAGGGGAACAAATGAGCAGTTCTTC
TRBJ2-7	TRBD1	TRBV6-1	.	CASRWDSSYEQYF	TGTGCCAGCAGGTGGGACAGCTCCTACGAGCAGTACTTC
TRBJ1-2	.	TRBV6-5	.	CASSYGGTYGYTF	TGTGCCAGCAGTTACGGGGGGACCTATGGCTACACCTTC
TRBJ2-7	.	TRBV19	.	CASSIWGPGYEQYF	TGTGCCAGTAGTATTTGGGGGCCTGGGTACGAGCAGTACTTC
TRBJ2-5	TRBD1	TRBV19	.	CASATGERETQYF	TGTGCCAGTGCGACAGGGGAGAGGGAGACCCAGTACTTC
TRBJ2-7	TRBD2	TRBV7-9	.	CASSTRLAVEPYEQYF	TGTGCCAGCAGCACCCGACTAGCGGTAGAGCCCTACGAGCAGTACTTC
TRBJ2-1	.	TRBV11-2	.	CASSFGSSYNEQFF	TGTGCCAGCAGTTTCGGTAGCTCCTACAATGAGCAGTTCTTC
TRBJ2-1	TRBD2	TRBV7-3	.	CASSLVGGGGTYNEQFF	TGTGCCAGCAGCTTAGTGGGCGGGGGGGGAACCTACAATGAGCAGTTCTTC
TRBJ2-2	TRBD1	TRBV6-5	once	CASSRQGVGTGELFF	TGTGCCAGCAGCAGACAGGGGGTCGGAACCGGGGAGCTGTTTTTT
TRBJ1-5	TRBD1	TRBV30	.	CAWNDRGNQPQHF	TGTGCCTGGAATGACAGGGGCAATCAGCCCCAGCATTTT
TRBJ1-1	.	TRBV7-6	.	CASSLARASNTEAFF	TGTGCCAGCAGCTTAGCGCGGGCCTCGAACACTGAAGCTTTCTTT
TRBJ2-7	.	TRBV15	.	CATSRISSARSYEQYF	TGTGCCACCAGCAGGATATCTAGCGCTCGCTCCTACGAGCAGTACTTC
TRBJ2-7	TRBD1	TRBV4-3	once	CASSQVPGQGNYEQYF	TGCGCCAGCAGCCAAGTCCCGGGACAGGGTAACTACGAGCAGTACTTC
TRBJ1-2	TRBD1	TRBV19	.	CATHRTGYFSGGYTF	TGTGCCACCCATCGGACAGGGTATTTCTCTGGTGGCTACACCTTC
TRBJ1-6	TRBD1	TRBV7-2	.	CASSLVPGGGSPLHF	TGTGCCAGCAGCTTAGTCCCAGGGGGAGGCTCACCCCTCCACTTT
TRBJ2-7	TRBD2	TRBV7-9	once	CASSSHGLVYEQYF	TGTGCCAGCAGCTCACACGGACTAGTCTACGAGCAGTACTTC
TRBJ1-3	.	TRBV28	.	CASSTLSASGNTIYF	TGTGCCAGCAGTACTTTGTCTGCCTCTGGAAACACCATATATTTT
TRBJ1-5	.	TRBV28	.	CASSSRNQPQHF	TGTGCCAGCAGTTCCAGGAATCAGCCCCAGCATTTT
TRBJ1-1	.	TRBV7-2	.	CASSLRWGAEAFF	TGTGCCAGCAGCCTACGGTGGGGCGCTGAAGCTTTCTTT
TRBJ2-5	.	TRBV6-5	.	CASSYSLAVRETQYF	TGTGCCAGCAGTTACTCTCTCGCGGTCAGAGAGACCCAGTACTTC
TRBJ2-5	TRBD1	TRBV7-2	.	CASSWGTGGRTQYF	TGTGCCAGCAGCTGGGGGACAGGAGGTCGGACCCAGTACTTC
TRBJ1-1	TRBD1	TRBV7-2	once	CASSIDGTGDTEAFF	TGTGCCAGCAGTATAGACGGGACAGGGGATACTGAAGCTTTCTTT
TRBJ2-3	TRBD2	TRBV7-2	.	CASSRTSGGVADTQYF	TGTGCCAGCAGCCGGACTAGCGGGGGGGTTGCAGATACGCAGTATTTT
TRBJ2-2	.	TRBV7-9	.	CASSLVRLDGHTGELFF	TGTGCCAGCAGCTTAGTGAGACTAGATGGGCACACCGGGGAGCTGTTTTTT